What follows are 30 T cell receptor beta chains derived from one specimen sequenced in a study of shared clonotypes between healthy human individuals. TCRdb's copy holds only in-frame clones and misses some; the assay was immunoSEQ multiplex PCR. Among about 2.1 million clones listed, roughly 95% were seen once. Naive CD8 populations comprised CD45RO-negative cells positively selected for CCR7, excluding terminally differentiated effector memory CD45RA+ cells. Sequences were obtained from naive CD8+ T cells from PBMCs. These receptors all stem from a man between 18 and 29 years old in good health. Some clones in this sample may be carry-over from other donors' samples.

V and J are TRBV28 and TRBJ1-4; a weak D match, TRBD1 (5 bases). The germline V gene has CDR1 MDHEN and CDR2 SYDVKM. This CDR3 contains 16 residues. V shed 6 bases and J shed 3 bases, with 17 bases lying between them. CDR3 protein: CASRPEGTGANEKLFF. The CDR3 region has the DNA TGTGCCAGCAGACCCGAAGGGACGGGAGCTAATGAAAAACTGTTTTTT.

The chain is built from TRBV7-6 and TRBJ2-7; 8 bases agree with TRBD1. Germline V gives CDR1 SGHVS, CDR2 FNYEAQ. With 2 bases clipped from V and 5 bases from J, the junction kept 8 bases outside the gene matches. This CDR3 spans 15 amino acids. The CDR3 DNA follows: TGTGCCAGCAGCTTAAAATCAGGGGGCGTCGACGAGCAGTACTTC. Translated, it gives CASSLKSGGVDEQYF.

V and J are TRBV7-9 and TRBJ2-2, with D possibly called TRBD1 or TRBD2 (6 bases each). Germline CDR1 reads SEHNR; CDR2 reads FQNEAQ (reference sequence). Trimming took 2 bases from V and 3 from J, leaving 13 bases between them. CDR3 length: 16 amino acids. The CDR3 is CASSLFEGEDTGELFF. CDR3 nucleotides: TGTGCCAGCAGCTTATTCGAGGGGGAGGACACCGGGGAGCTGTTTTTT.

The V and J genes are TRBV7-6 and TRBJ2-1; TRBD1 agrees at 8 bases. Trimming removed 8 bases from V and 4 bases from J; junction bases left unmatched: 7. The CDR3 covers 14 residues. Germline CDR1 SGHVS, CDR2 FNYEAQ. CDR3 region: CASSMRQGYNEQFF. CDR3 DNA: TGTGCCAGCTCTATGAGACAGGGGTACAATGAGCAGTTCTTC.

The chain carries TRBV11-2 and TRBJ2-7; 9 nucleotides match TRBD2. Germline CDR1 SGHAT, CDR2 FQNNGV. This CDR3 is built from 15 residues. The J segment lost 3 bases and the V segment lost 5 bases, leaving 8 bases of the junction unmatched. CDR3 bases: TGTGCCAGCAGCCCTTTGCGGGAGGGCCTCTACGAGCAGTACTTC. It specifies CASSPLREGLYEQYF.

Note on this clone: This CDR3 is missing its conserved last phenylalanine or tryptophan, likely due to a read error. Because the CDR3's place on the DNA is in doubt, the DNA is left out and the CDR3 is given as listed by TCRdb. The chain uses TRBV7-9 and TRBJ1-1; TRBD1, the table's D call, lacks a check against the DNA. The CDR3 spans 12 residues, counting both ends. In germline, CDR1 is SEHNR, CDR2 FQNEAQ (reference sequence). The CDR3: CASSLGGGLAVV.

V is TRBV10-2 and J is TRBJ2-3; 7 nucleotides match TRBD1. This CDR3 has 16 amino acids. V shed 0 bases and J 5 bases; nucleotides not matched to a gene: 8. Looked up from germline, CDR1 is WSHSY and CDR2 is SAAADI. The CDR3 loop reads CASSESYRGQIDTQYF. The CDR3 nucleotides read TGCGCCAGCAGTGAGTCCTACAGGGGACAAATAGATACGCAGTATTTT.

The chain uses TRBV4-1 and TRBJ2-3, with TRBD2 matching 8 bases. The germline V gene encodes CDR1 MGHRA and CDR2 YSYEKL. V shed 3 bases, J shed 0 bases, and the junction held 5 bases outside the gene matches. CDR3 length: 16 residues. The CDR3 region is CASSQFPSGSTDTQYF. The DNA of the CDR3 is TGCGCCAGCAGCCAGTTTCCTAGCGGGAGCACAGATACGCAGTATTTT.

The gene calls are TRBV7-9 and TRBJ1-4; D is perhaps TRBD1 (6 bases). V gave up 4 bases and J gave up 6 bases, with 15 bases separating them. CDR1 SEHNR and CDR2 FQNEAQ come from the germline V gene (reference sequence). There are 15 residues in the CDR3. The CDR3 is CASSSRGAQDEKLFF. The CDR3 bases are TGTGCCAGCAGCTCCCGGGGGGCGCAAGATGAAAAACTGTTTTTT.

The V and J genes are TRBV2 and TRBJ2-1; TRBD2 agrees at 7 bases. V gave up 0 bases and J gave up 8 bases; unmatched junction bases: 7. The CDR3 spans 15 residues. Germline V lookup: CDR1 SNHLY, CDR2 FYNNEI. CDR3 coding DNA: TGTGCCAGCAGTGAAGCGGGAGGGCCTTTGGATGAGCAGTTCTTC. This sequence encodes CASSEAGGPLDEQFF.

In regard to this clone: The identical CDR3 is also encoded by other nucleotide sequences in the sample. The chain links TRBV27 to TRBJ2-3, with no clear D. Trimming left V 3 bases short and J 2 bases short, with 6 bases between. CDR1 is MNHEY, CDR2 SMNVEV, per germline (reference sequence). CDR3 length: 13 residues. The CDR3: CASSFGSTDTQYF. The CDR3 DNA sequence: TGTGCCAGCAGTTTTGGTTCCACAGATACGCAGTATTTT.

V gene TRBV28 combines with J gene TRBJ2-7, with D perhaps TRBD2 (5 bases). CDR1 and CDR2 (germline): MDHEN, SYDVKM. CDR3 length: 14 residues. Deletions cut 3 bases from V and 0 bases from J, with 9 bases between. The CDR3 DNA reads TGTGCCAGCAGTTTCTTGAGGGACTCCTACGAGCAGTACTTC. This encodes CASSFLRDSYEQYF.

The sample holds one count of this clone. The chain joins TRBV2 to TRBJ2-1; 11 bases are a match to TRBD2. Trimming cost V 3 bases and J 6 bases; bases outside gene matches: 10. This CDR3 is 17 amino acids long. Germline CDR1 reads SNHLY; CDR2 reads FYNNEI. The CDR3 region is CASSDLFSGRAGNEQFF. In nucleotides, the CDR3 is TGTGCCAGCAGTGATTTGTTTAGCGGGAGGGCTGGCAATGAGCAGTTCTTC.

The chain joins TRBV6-1 to TRBJ2-5; 9 bases fit TRBD1. The V gene end was trimmed by 4 bases and the J gene end by 4 bases; junction bases not matched to a gene: 10. Germline CDR1 reads MNHNS; CDR2 reads SASEGT. The CDR3 runs to 16 residues. CDR3 DNA sequence: TGTGCCAGCAGTGCCGGGACAGGGTATCCCTCAGAGACCCAGTACTTC. The encoded protein is CASSAGTGYPSETQYF.

The chain uses TRBV29-1 and TRBJ2-7; 11 positions match TRBD1. Unmatched junction bases numbered 6, after V lost 7 bases and J lost 7 bases. Germline V gives CDR1 SQVTM, CDR2 ANQGSEA. The CDR3 covers 12 residues. The CDR3 reads CSAGQGAREQYF. The CDR3 coding sequence is TGCAGCGCTGGACAGGGGGCGAGAGAGCAGTACTTC.

The chain links TRBV30 to TRBJ2-2; 10 nucleotides match TRBD2. Germline V CDR1 and CDR2: GTSNPN, SVGIG (reference sequence). There are 13 residues in the CDR3. The CDR3 nucleotides read TGTGCATACGGACTAGCGGTCGCCGGGGAGCTGTTTTTT. It encodes CAYGLAVAGELFF.

The chain employs TRBV29-1 and TRBJ1-2; D gene uncertain. Germline V gene data show CDR1 as SQVTM and CDR2 as ANQGSEA. Trimming left V 3 bases short and J 5 bases short, with 7 bases between. The CDR3 totals 11 residues. CDR3 region: CSVETPYGYTF. DNA for the CDR3: TGCAGCGTTGAGACTCCATATGGCTACACCTTC.

J is TRBJ1-4 and V is TRBV6-5; D is unclear. Germline lookup yields CDR1 MNHEY and CDR2 SVGAGI. CDR3 size: 15 residues. Trimming cost V 2 bases and J 0 bases, with 7 bases left between them. CDR3 in amino acids: CASSYDGATNEKLFF. DNA for the CDR3: TGTGCCAGCAGTTACGACGGAGCAACTAATGAAAAACTGTTTTTT.

J is TRBJ2-7 and V is TRBV5-6, with D possibly TRBD1 on 5 matching bases. From germline, CDR1 is SGHDT and CDR2 YYEEEE. CDR3 length equals 14 residues. Trimming left V 0 bases short and J 9 bases short, with 16 bases between. The CDR3 sequence: CASSLETAGARQYF. The DNA of the CDR3 is TGTGCCAGCAGCTTGGAGACAGCTGGTGCGAGGCAGTACTTC.

CDR3 loop: CASSIDREAREKPQHF. DNA of the CDR3: TGTGCCAGTAGTATAGATCGAGAGGCCAGAGAGAAGCCCCAGCATTTT. The chain is built from TRBV19 and TRBJ1-5; no definite D call. Deletions cut 0 bases from V and 8 bases from J, with 17 bases between. The CDR3 is 16 residues long. From germline, CDR1 is LNHDA and CDR2 SQIVND (reference sequence).

The CDR3 region is CASSPAEGAGFYEQYF. In DNA form, the CDR3 reads TGTGCCAGCAGCCCAGCGGAGGGAGCGGGATTCTACGAGCAGTACTTC. The rearrangement uses TRBV7-9 and TRBJ2-7, with 7 positions matching TRBD2. The germline gives CDR1 SEHNR, CDR2 FQNEAQ (reference sequence). Trimming at V came to 5 bases and at J to 3 bases, leaving 13 bases not matched to a gene. The length of the CDR3 is 16 residues.

This clone was seen a few times. The chain carries TRBV27 and TRBJ1-1; D is ambiguous. Germline V lookup: CDR1 MNHEY, CDR2 SMNVEV (reference sequence). The CDR3 has 14 amino acids. Trimming shortened V by 3 bases and J by 10 bases, and 18 bases separated the two germline ends. CDR3 protein: CASSFRVVAFGAFF. CDR3 in DNA: TGTGCCAGCAGTTTCCGCGTAGTAGCGTTTGGAGCTTTCTTT.

The CDR3 DNA follows: TGTGCCAGCAGGGACGGGACTAGCGGGAACAATGAGCAGTTCTTC. It codes for CASRDGTSGNNEQFF. V is TRBV27 and J is TRBJ2-1, with 13 bases matching TRBD2. The germline V gene encodes CDR1 MNHEY and CDR2 SMNVEV (reference sequence). CDR3 size: 15 residues. The junction had 4 bases not matched to a gene; V was cut back by 6 bases and J by 5 bases.

The chain recombines TRBV4-1 with TRBJ2-3; weak D call: TRBD1 (5 bases). The germline V gene has CDR1 MGHRA and CDR2 YSYEKL. The CDR3 has 14 amino acids. V shed 2 bases and J shed 1 base, with 7 bases lying between them. CDR3 loop: CASSQQGGTDTQYF. The CDR3 DNA reads TGCGCCAGCAGCCAACAAGGGGGCACAGATACGCAGTATTTT.

This clone was recorded once. The rearrangement links TRBV19 to TRBJ1-1, with D unclear. V was pared by 6 bases and J by 2 bases, with 13 bases between. The CDR3 spans 14 residues. The germline V gene encodes CDR1 LNHDA and CDR2 SQIVND (reference sequence). Written as DNA, the CDR3 is TGTGCCAGTAGCCCGGTGGGCCTAAACACTGAAGCTTTCTTT. Translation gives CASSPVGLNTEAFF.

This chain joins TRBV9 and TRBJ2-1, with TRBD1 matching over 10 bases. Germline-derived CDR1 and CDR2 are SGDLS and YYNGEE. V lost 0 bases and J lost 3; bases outside the gene matches: 6. CDR3 length equals 17 residues. The CDR3 is CASSVGAGQGYYNEQFF. In DNA form, the CDR3 reads TGTGCCAGCAGCGTAGGAGCGGGACAGGGGTACTACAATGAGCAGTTCTTC.

This rearrangement joins TRBV7-9 to TRBJ1-2; D unclear. CDR3 length equals 16 residues. Between the trimmed V and J ends, which lost 4 bases and 0 bases, there was a span of 15 bases. Germline V CDR1 and CDR2: SEHNR, FQNEAQ (reference sequence). The CDR3 DNA reads TGTGCCAGCAGCTCATTAAGCGGCGATGCTAACTATGGCTACACCTTC. Its translation is CASSSLSGDANYGYTF.

The V call is TRBV11-2, the J call TRBJ2-3; D perhaps matches TRBD1 (5 bases). The V end was cut by 3 bases, the J end by 1 base, with 11 bases between. The germline gives CDR1 SGHAT, CDR2 FQNNGV. The length of the CDR3 is 15 residues. CDR3 loop: CASSFRAQGTDTQYF. CDR3 coding DNA: TGTGCCAGCAGCTTCAGGGCTCAAGGCACAGATACGCAGTATTTT.

The chain is built from TRBV19 and TRBJ2-6; the D is unclear. V lost 7 bases to trimming and J lost 0 bases, with 7 bases between them. The CDR3 contains 14 residues. Germline CDR1 LNHDA, CDR2 SQIVND (reference sequence). CDR3 residues: CASTPVSGANVLTF. The DNA of the CDR3 is TGTGCCAGTACCCCGGTCTCTGGGGCCAACGTCCTGACTTTC.

The V gene is TRBV7-2, the J gene TRBJ1-1, with D tentatively TRBD1 (5 bases). Trimming cost V 2 bases and J 3 bases, with 16 bases left between them. Germline loops: CDR1 SGHTA, CDR2 FQGNSA. The CDR3 totals 16 residues. CDR3 nucleotides: TGTGCCAGCAGCTTAACCCTGGGCGGGGGGGACACTGAAGCTTTCTTT. This sequence encodes CASSLTLGGGDTEAFF.